This entry is about one TCR beta chain. The CDR3 extends over 14 amino acids. CDR1 and CDR2 (germline): MDHEN, SYDVKM. With 4 bases removed from V and 2 bases from J, the gap between germline ends came to 11 bases. The assay was immunoSEQ multiplex PCR, and TCRdb's table has in-frame clones only and misses some. This table holds over 450,000 clones, approximately 91% found once. The sample is drawn from a study of blood T cell repertoires in COVID-19. Sequencing input: peripheral blood. The clonotype originates from a woman in her 50s with COVID-19, enrolled during active disease. This chain uses TRBV28 with TRBJ1-2; D gene unclear. The CDR3 loop is CASSSAGLNYGYTF. CDR3 bases: TGTGCCAGCAGTTCCGCAGGTCTGAACTATGGCTACACCTTC.